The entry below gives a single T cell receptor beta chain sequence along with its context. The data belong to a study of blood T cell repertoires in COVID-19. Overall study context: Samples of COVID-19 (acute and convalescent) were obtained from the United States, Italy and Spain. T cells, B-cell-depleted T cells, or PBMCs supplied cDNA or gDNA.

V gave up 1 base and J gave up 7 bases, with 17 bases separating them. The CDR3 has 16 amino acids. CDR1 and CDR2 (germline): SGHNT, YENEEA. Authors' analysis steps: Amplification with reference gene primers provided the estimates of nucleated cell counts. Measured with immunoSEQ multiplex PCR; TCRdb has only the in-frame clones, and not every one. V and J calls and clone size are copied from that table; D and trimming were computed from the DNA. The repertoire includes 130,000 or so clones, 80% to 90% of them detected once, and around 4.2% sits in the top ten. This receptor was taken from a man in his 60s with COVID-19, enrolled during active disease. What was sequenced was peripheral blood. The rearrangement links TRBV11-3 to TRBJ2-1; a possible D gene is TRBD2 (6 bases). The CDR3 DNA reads TGTGCCAGCAGCTTAGGGGGTTGGCCCGGGGGAAATGAGCAGTTCTTC. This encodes CASSLGGWPGGNEQFF.